The sequence of this TCR beta chain was determined in a study of CD4+ T cells in melanoma (dated by TCRdb to the early 2020s). Looking at the study overall: The study investigated neoantigen-specific CD4+ T cells in human melanoma. What the work shows at the level of the full study, not this receptor alone: Neoantigen-specific CD4+ T cells were reported to be correlated with the function of CD8+ T cells, macrophages and B cells. Diverse differentiation states were reported to be shown by neoantigen-specific CD4+ T cells in melanoma.

Library preparation employed the immunoSEQ multiplex PCR assay. Drawn from immuneACCESS, this table holds only the in-frame rearrangements with V and J called that TCRdb kept. Clones are partly lost; checked studies trace under half to an unresolved V gene and leave the rest unexplained. The sample records about 14,000 clones, 68% of which are singletons. The ten largest clonotypes hold over 15% of the sample. Spanning cysteine to phenylalanine, the CDR3 consists of 15 amino acids. The DNA shown is the 45-base CDR3, in frame from base 1. V and J are truncated by 1 base and 1 base respectively, leaving an intervening sequence of 10 bases. The germline V gene sets CDR1 to SGDLS and CDR2 to YYNGEE. Patients with melanoma were used as donors. About this clone itself: Its binding antigen is unknown. Qualities for individual bases were not recorded, and no much larger clone is one base off.

Rearrangement joined TRBV9 to TRBJ2-3, with the D call perhaps TRBD1 or TRBD2, as 6 bases match in each case. The source of this sequence is a human donor with melanoma. Sequenced input: cells from a culture (not recorded whether cultured in vitro). The nucleotides read TGTGCCAGCAGCGTAAGGGGGGTTCGCACAGATACGCAGTATTTT. Translated, it gives CASSVRGVRTDTQYF.